This T cell receptor (beta chain) derives from a study of blood T cells in healthy people across ages. The CDR3 runs 13 residues. The germline V gene encodes CDR1 SQVTM and CDR2 ANQGSEA. Trimming took off 7 bases at V and 0 bases at J, with 7 bases between the two ends. The second PCR ran roughly 7 to 12 cycles with a sample-barcoded 5' primer and J-beta primers. MiXCR, run by TCRdb on the 5' RACE reads, gives a single entry per CDR3 protein. Altogether roughly 800,000 distinct CDR3 sequences are present, 55% to 75% being singletons, with the ten largest covering roughly 22%. Study observations and caveats: Shifts in expanded clonotypes may have been confounded by donor CMV status, which was unknown.

Staff drew 9 to 10 milliliters of peripheral blood from each donor. This clonotype was counted many times. What it binds is unknown. This chain connects TRBV29-1 to TRBJ2-6; no reliable D call. The receptor comes from a man aged 30 to 39 in good health. Material: blood. The CDR3 loop is CSALSSGANVLTF. DNA for the CDR3: TGCAGCGCCCTAAGCTCTGGGGCCAACGTCCTGACTTTC. Full variable domain (rest looked up from reference TRBV29-1 and TRBJ2-6): SAVISQKPSRDICQRGTSLTIQCQVDSQVTMMFWYRQQPGQSLTLIATANQGSEATYESGFVIDKFPISRPNLTFSTLTVSNMSPEDSSIYLCSALSSGANVLTFGAGSRLTVL.